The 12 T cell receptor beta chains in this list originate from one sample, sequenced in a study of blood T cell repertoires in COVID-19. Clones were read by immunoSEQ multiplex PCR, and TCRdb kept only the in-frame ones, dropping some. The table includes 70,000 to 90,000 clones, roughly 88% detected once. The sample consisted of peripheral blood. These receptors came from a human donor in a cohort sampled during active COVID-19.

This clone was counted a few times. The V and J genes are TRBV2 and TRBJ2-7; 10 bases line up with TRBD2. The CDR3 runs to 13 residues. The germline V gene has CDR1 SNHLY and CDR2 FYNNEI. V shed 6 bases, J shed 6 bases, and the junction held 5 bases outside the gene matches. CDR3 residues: CASRGLAFVEQYF. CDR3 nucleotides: TGTGCCAGCAGGGGACTAGCGTTCGTCGAGCAGTACTTC.

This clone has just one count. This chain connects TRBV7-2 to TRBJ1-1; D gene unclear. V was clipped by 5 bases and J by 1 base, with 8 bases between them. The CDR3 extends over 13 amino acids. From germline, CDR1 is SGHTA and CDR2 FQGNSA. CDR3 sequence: CASSEQTNTEAFF. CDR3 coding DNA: TGTGCCAGCAGCGAACAGACGAACACTGAAGCTTTCTTT. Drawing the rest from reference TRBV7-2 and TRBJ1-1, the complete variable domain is GAGVSQSPSNKVTEKGKDVELRCDPISGHTALYWYRQSLGQGLEFLIYFQGNSAPDKSGLPSDRFSAERTGGSVSTLTIQRTQQEDSAVYLCASSEQTNTEAFFGQGTRLTVV.

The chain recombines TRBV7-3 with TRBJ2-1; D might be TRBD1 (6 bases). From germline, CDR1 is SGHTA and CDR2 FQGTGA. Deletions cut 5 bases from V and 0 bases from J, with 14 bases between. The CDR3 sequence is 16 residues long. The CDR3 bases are TGTGCCAGCAGCCCCTCGGACAGAGTCTCCTACAATGAGCAGTTCTTC. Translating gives CASSPSDRVSYNEQFF.

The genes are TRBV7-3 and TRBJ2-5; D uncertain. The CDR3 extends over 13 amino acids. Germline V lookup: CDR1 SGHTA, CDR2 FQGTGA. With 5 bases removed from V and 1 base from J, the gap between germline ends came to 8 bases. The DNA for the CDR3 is TGTGCCAGCAGCACCCTGGCCCAAGAGACCCAGTACTTC. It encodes CASSTLAQETQYF.

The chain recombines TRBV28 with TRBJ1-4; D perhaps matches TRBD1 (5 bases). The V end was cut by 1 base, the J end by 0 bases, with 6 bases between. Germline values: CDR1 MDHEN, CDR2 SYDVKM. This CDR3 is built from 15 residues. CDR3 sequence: CASSLSTATNEKLFF. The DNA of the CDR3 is TGTGCCAGCAGTTTATCGACAGCAACTAATGAAAAACTGTTTTTT.

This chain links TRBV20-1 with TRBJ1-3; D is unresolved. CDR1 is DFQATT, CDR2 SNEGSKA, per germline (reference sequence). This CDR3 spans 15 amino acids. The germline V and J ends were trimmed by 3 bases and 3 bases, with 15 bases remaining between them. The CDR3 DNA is TGCAGTGCTAGTATGTTCAATGAGGGTGGAAACACCATATATTTT. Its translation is CSASMFNEGGNTIYF.

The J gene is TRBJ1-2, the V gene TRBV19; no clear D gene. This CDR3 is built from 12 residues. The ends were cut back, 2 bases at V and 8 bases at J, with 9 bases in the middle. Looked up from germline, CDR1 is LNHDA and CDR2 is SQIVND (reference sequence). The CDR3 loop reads CASSIIRGGYTF. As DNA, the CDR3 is TGTGCCAGTAGTATAATACGTGGCGGCTACACCTTC.

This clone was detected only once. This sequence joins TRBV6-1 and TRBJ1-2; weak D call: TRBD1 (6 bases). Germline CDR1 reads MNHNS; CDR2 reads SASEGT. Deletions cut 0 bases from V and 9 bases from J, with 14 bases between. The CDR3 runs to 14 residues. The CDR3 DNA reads TGTGCCAGCAGTGAAGCTTTGGACAGTAGGAGCTACACCTTC. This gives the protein CASSEALDSRSYTF.

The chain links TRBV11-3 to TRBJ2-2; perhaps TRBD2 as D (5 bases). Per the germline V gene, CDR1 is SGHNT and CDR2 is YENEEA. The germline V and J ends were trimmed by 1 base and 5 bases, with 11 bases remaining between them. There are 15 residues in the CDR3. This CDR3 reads CASSLGGSPTGELFF. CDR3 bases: TGTGCCAGCAGCTTAGGAGGGTCCCCGACCGGGGAGCTGTTTTTT.

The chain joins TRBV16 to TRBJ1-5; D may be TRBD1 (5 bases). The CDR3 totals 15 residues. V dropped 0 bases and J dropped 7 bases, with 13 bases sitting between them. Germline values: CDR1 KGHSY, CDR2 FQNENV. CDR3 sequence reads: CASSQSRGGDQPQHF. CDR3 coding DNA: TGTGCCAGCAGCCAATCTAGGGGAGGGGACCAGCCCCAGCATTTT.

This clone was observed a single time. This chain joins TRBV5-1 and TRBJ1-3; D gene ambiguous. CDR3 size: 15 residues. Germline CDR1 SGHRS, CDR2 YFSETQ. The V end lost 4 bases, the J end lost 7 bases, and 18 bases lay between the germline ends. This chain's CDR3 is CASSTDGDKANTIYF. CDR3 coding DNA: TGCGCCAGCAGCACGGACGGGGATAAGGCCAACACCATATATTTT. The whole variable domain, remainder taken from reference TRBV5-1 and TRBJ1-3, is KAGVTQTPRYLIKTRGQQVTLSCSPISGHRSVSWYQQTPGQGLQFLFEYFSETQRNKGNFPGRFSGRQFSNSRSEMNVSTLELGDSALYLCASSTDGDKANTIYFGEGSWLTVV.

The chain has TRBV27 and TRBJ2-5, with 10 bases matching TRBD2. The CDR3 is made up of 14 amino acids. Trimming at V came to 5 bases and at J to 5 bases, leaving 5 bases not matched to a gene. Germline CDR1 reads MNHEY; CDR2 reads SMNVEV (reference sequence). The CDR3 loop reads CASSTSSGGETQYF. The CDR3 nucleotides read TGTGCCAGCAGTACCTCTAGCGGGGGTGAGACCCAGTACTTC.